This T cell receptor beta chain is from a study of blood T cell repertoires in COVID-19. Study-level information: Collection of acute and convalescent COVID-19 samples took place in the United States, Italy and Spain.

Measured with immunoSEQ multiplex PCR; TCRdb has only the in-frame clones, and not every one. This table has some 200,000 clones, about 80% appearing once. Germline CDR1 and CDR2: LGHDT and YNNKEL (reference sequence). The CDR3 extends over 15 amino acids. J was trimmed by 12 bases and V by 3 bases; bases with no gene match: 10. This clone has just one count. The chain employs TRBV3-1 (or the pseudogene TRBV3-2) and TRBJ2-1, with 11 bases lining up with TRBD2. The TCR sequence derives from an older woman with acute or convalescent COVID-19. The specimen sequenced was peripheral blood. This chain's CDR3 is CASSHLAGGKGGQFF. The CDR3 nucleotides read TGTGCCAGCAGCCACCTAGCGGGGGGTAAAGGAGGGCAGTTCTTC.